Listed below are T cell receptor beta chains from one sample, sequenced in a study of beta chain features in type 1 diabetes. Measured with immunoSEQ multiplex PCR; TCRdb has only the in-frame clones, and not every one. The data show roughly 340,000 clones, around an eighth seen once. Sequencing was done on a sample of naive CD4+ T cells from blood. The source of these receptors is a woman aged 18-29 years with type 1 diabetes. The CDR3 runs from the conserved cysteine through the conserved F or W. The D gene is left open where the match is weak. Where a row states a size, it is once, few, many or the class of an expanded clone; other rows omit it.

j_gene | v_gene | d_gene | abundance | CDR3nt | CDR3aa
TRBJ2-7 | TRBV5-1 | TRBD1 | - | TGCGCCAGCAGCCAAGCCTGGGTGACAGGGGGGACCTACGAGCAGTACTTC | CASSQAWVTGGTYEQYF
TRBJ2-7 | TRBV5-4 | TRBD2 | - | TGTGCCAGCAGACCTCTAGCGGGAAGCCTTCGCGAGCAGTACTTC | CASRPLAGSLREQYF
TRBJ2-6 | TRBV11-3 | TRBD1 | - | TGTGCCAGCAGCTTAGTCGACAGGGTCCCTGGGGCCAACGTCCTGACTTTC | CASSLVDRVPGANVLTF
TRBJ2-5 | TRBV6-6 | TRBD2 | few | TGTGCCAGCAGGGGACTAGCGGGTTCACAAGAGACCCAGTACTTC | CASRGLAGSQETQYF
TRBJ2-2 | TRBV10-3 | - | few | TGTGCCATCAACAAACAGGGATTGAACACCGGGGAGCTGTTTTTT | CAINKQGLNTGELFF
TRBJ1-5 | TRBV19 | - | - | TGTGCCAGTAACCCCCAGGGAAGGGCTCAGCCCCAGCATTTT | CASNPQGRAQPQHF
TRBJ1-5 | TRBV7-2 | - | few | TGTGCCAGCAGCTTAACGGGGATGAGCAATCAGCCCCAGCATTTT | CASSLTGMSNQPQHF
TRBJ2-3 | TRBV5-1 | - | - | TGCGCCAGCAGCTCCTTCCGACAAGTCACAGATACGCAGTATTTT | CASSSFRQVTDTQYF
TRBJ2-1 | TRBV29-1 | TRBD1 | few | TGCAGCGTTCAGGGGGTCGGGTCTCTTGGTATGGATGAGCAGTTCTTC | CSVQGVGSLGMDEQFF
TRBJ2-5 | TRBV7-2 | TRBD2 | few | TGTGCCAGCAGCGTTAGCGGTCCTAGCGGGGGTGGAGAGACCCAGTACTTC | CASSVSGPSGGGETQYF
TRBJ2-3 | TRBV5-4 | TRBD1 | - | TGTGCCAGCAGAGCCGGGACAGGGATAGATACGCAGTATTTT | CASRAGTGIDTQYF
TRBJ2-5 | TRBV9 | TRBD2 | few | TGTGCCAGCAGCCCAATAGCGGGGGCTAACCAAGAGACCCAGTACTTC | CASSPIAGANQETQYF
TRBJ2-2 | TRBV15 | TRBD1 | few | TGTGCCACCAGCGACTTCGGGGGGACAGGGGCCACAAACACCGGGGAGCTGTTTTTT | CATSDFGGTGATNTGELFF
TRBJ2-4 | TRBV7-2 | TRBD2 | - | TGTGCCAGCAGCTTAAGTCTGGGACTAGCGAACATTCAGTACTTC | CASSLSLGLANIQYF
TRBJ2-5 | TRBV19 | TRBD2 | - | TGTGCCTCCTGGAGGGCGGGAGGAGAGACCCAGTACTTC | CASWRAGGETQYF
TRBJ2-1 | TRBV11-2 | - | - | TGTGCCAGCAGCTTAAGGTGGCTAGCCGACAATGAGCAGTTCTTC | CASSLRWLADNEQFF
TRBJ2-4 | TRBV9 | - | - | TGTGCCAGCAGCGTAGGGGAGACAAACATTCAGTACTTC | CASSVGETNIQYF
TRBJ1-3 | TRBV7-2 | - | - | TGTGCCAGCAGCTTAGGGAACGGAGTGTCTGGAAACACCATATATTTT | CASSLGNGVSGNTIYF
TRBJ2-3 | TRBV9 | TRBD1 | - | TGTGCCAGCAGCGGGACAGGGGGCGCTTGGACGCAGTATTTT | CASSGTGGAWTQYF
TRBJ2-7 | TRBV5-1 | TRBD2 | few | TGCGCCAGCAGGACCGGGACTAGCGGAACCTACGAGCAGTACTTC | CASRTGTSGTYEQYF
TRBJ1-2 | TRBV10-3 | TRBD1 | - | TGTGCCATCAGCCTCGGACAGGGGCCCACCTATGGCTACACCTTC | CAISLGQGPTYGYTF
TRBJ1-2 | TRBV14 | - | few | TGTGCCAGCAGCCCCCAGGCGGGGAGCTCCAACTATGGCTACACCTTC | CASSPQAGSSNYGYTF
TRBJ2-5 | TRBV11-3 | TRBD2 | - | TGTGCCAGCACCCACCGAGCCGGAGCGGGACAAGAGACCCAGTACTTC | CASTHRAGAGQETQYF
TRBJ1-1 | TRBV25-1 | - | few | TGTGCCAGCAGAGAGGCCGGACAGAACACTGAAGCTTTCTTT | CASREAGQNTEAFF
TRBJ1-2 | TRBV7-9 | - | few | TGTGCCAGCAGCATCAGGGTGTCCGACGGCTACACCTTC | CASSIRVSDGYTF
TRBJ2-7 | TRBV18 | TRBD2 | few | TGTGCCAGCTCACCACCGGGGGGGATATCCTACGAGCAGTACTTC | CASSPPGGISYEQYF
TRBJ2-7 | TRBV9 | TRBD2 | - | TGTGCCAGCAGCACGACTAGCGGTAGCTCCTACGAGCAGTACTTC | CASSTTSGSSYEQYF
TRBJ2-1 | TRBV29-1 | TRBD2 | - | TGCAGCGTGAGGGGAGGGACTAGCGCAAAGGAGCAGTTCTTC | CSVRGGTSAKEQFF
TRBJ2-5 | TRBV18 | - | - | TGTGCCAGCTCACCCCGGGAGACCCAGTACTTC | CASSPRETQYF
TRBJ1-1 | TRBV13 | - | few | TGTGCCAGCAGCTCCAAAATGAACACTGAAGCTTTCTTT | CASSSKMNTEAFF
TRBJ2-4 | TRBV5-6 | - | - | TGTGCCAGCAGCTATCAGGGTCCTATCGCCAAAAACATTCAGTACTTC | CASSYQGPIAKNIQYF
TRBJ2-5 | TRBV4-1 | - | - | TGCGCCAGCAGCCCGAAGAGCCCGTACCAAGAGACCCAGTACTTC | CASSPKSPYQETQYF
TRBJ1-2 | TRBV10-3 | - | - | TGTGCCATCAGGGTGGAGACAGGACGGAACTATGGCTACACCTTC | CAIRVETGRNYGYTF
TRBJ2-2 | TRBV4-2 | - | - | TGTGCCAGCAGCCAAGTTGTTACCGGGACTCTCGGCGGGGAGCTGTTTTTT | CASSQVVTGTLGGELFF
TRBJ1-2 | TRBV25-1 | TRBD1 | - | TGTGCCAGCAGTGAACCCGGGACAGGGGGTGATGGCTACACCTTC | CASSEPGTGGDGYTF
TRBJ2-6 | TRBV5-1 | TRBD2 | few | TGCGCCAGCACCGTACTAGCGGGGGCCATCTCTGGGGCCAACGTCCTGACTTTC | CASTVLAGAISGANVLTF
TRBJ2-3 | TRBV5-1 | TRBD1 | - | TGCGCCAGCAGCCCGGGGACAGACACTAGCACAGATACGCAGTATTTT | CASSPGTDTSTDTQYF
TRBJ1-2 | TRBV4-2 | - | few | TGTGCCAGCAGCCAAGATTTAGGACAAGGCTACACCTTC | CASSQDLGQGYTF
TRBJ2-7 | TRBV15 | TRBD1 | few | TGTGCCACCAGCAGACAAGGGACAGCCTACGAGCAGTACTTC | CATSRQGTAYEQYF
TRBJ2-3 | TRBV30 | TRBD2 | few | TGTGCCTGGATCCCCGGGGGACTAGCGGGGTCTGTGGGCCTTGTGGATACGCAGTATTTT | CAWIPGGLAGSVGLVDTQYF
TRBJ2-3 | TRBV7-2 | - | - | TGTGCCAGCAGCTTAGCGAGGCGGGCGGTGCCAGATACGCAGTATTTT | CASSLARRAVPDTQYF
TRBJ2-2 | TRBV29-1 | - | few | TGCAGCGTCGGGCGCCGGGGGACGTCAAGATCCGGGGAGCTGTTTTTT | CSVGRRGTSRSGELFF
TRBJ2-5 | TRBV7-9 | - | few | TGTGCCAGCGCCGGACTGCCGGAGACCCAGTACTTC | CASAGLPETQYF
TRBJ1-1 | TRBV5-1 | - | - | TGCGCCAGCAGCACAGGACACGGGAACACTGAAGCTTTCTTT | CASSTGHGNTEAFF
TRBJ1-5 | TRBV23-1 | TRBD1 | few | TGCGCCAGCAGTCAATCGCACAGGGGGACCGGCGGTCAGCCCCAGCATTTT | CASSQSHRGTGGQPQHF
TRBJ1-1 | TRBV9 | - | - | TGTGCCAGCAGCGAGCGGACAGTGAACACTGAAGCTTTCTTT | CASSERTVNTEAFF
TRBJ2-1 | TRBV7-2 | TRBD2 | - | TGTGCCAGCAGACCCGGGGTCCGGGAGGGAGGCAATGAGCAGTTCTTC | CASRPGVREGGNEQFF
TRBJ2-3 | TRBV11-3 | TRBD1 | - | TGTGCCAGCAGCGACGACAGGGTCAGGGATACGCAGTATTTT | CASSDDRVRDTQYF
TRBJ1-1 | TRBV7-9 | - | - | TGTGCCAGCAACGATAAAGAGTTGAAGAGAGCTTTCTTT | CASNDKELKRAFF
TRBJ1-5 | TRBV5-5 | - | - | TGTGCCAGCAGCGGAGTACAGGAAAATCAGCCCCAGCATTTT | CASSGVQENQPQHF
TRBJ1-2 | TRBV29-1 | - | - | TGCAGCGCCCTAATCTATGGCTACACCTTC | CSALIYGYTF
TRBJ2-7 | TRBV4-3 | TRBD2 | - | TGCGCCAGCAGCCAAGTAACGGGAGGGCCGAGGGAGCAGTACTTC | CASSQVTGGPREQYF
TRBJ1-5 | TRBV7-9 | - | few | TGTGCCAGCAGCTTAGAAACAGATAGCAATCAGCCCCAGCATTTT | CASSLETDSNQPQHF
TRBJ1-1 | TRBV18 | TRBD1 | few | TGTGCCAGCTCACCATCCACAGGGGGACACACTGAAGCTTTCTTT | CASSPSTGGHTEAFF
TRBJ2-6 | TRBV9 | - | few | TGTGCCAGCAGCGTAGCACAGGGTACGACTGGGGCCAACGTCCTGACTTTC | CASSVAQGTTGANVLTF
TRBJ2-5 | TRBV5-1 | - | - | TGCGCCAGCAGCTCCCTATCGGGGATAGGGGAGACCCAGTACTTC | CASSSLSGIGETQYF
TRBJ2-7 | TRBV5-4 | TRBD1 | - | TGTGCCAGCGGCGGACAGGACTCCTACGAGCAGTACTTC | CASGGQDSYEQYF
TRBJ2-3 | TRBV29-1 | - | - | TGCAGCGTTGAAGATCTGCGAGATACGCAGTATTTT | CSVEDLRDTQYF
TRBJ2-7 | TRBV6-5 | - | few | TGTGCCACCCCCGGGATCCCCTACGAGCAGTACTTC | CATPGIPYEQYF